This T cell receptor beta chain was retrieved from a study of blood T cell repertoires in COVID-19. Across the whole study: Sources were T cells, B-cell-depleted T cells, or PBMCs; the material itself was cDNA or gDNA.

The repertoire was sequenced with immunoSEQ multiplex PCR; TCRdb's copy has only in-frame clones and lacks some. This sample yields 100,000 or so clones, of which roughly 80% are seen a single time; 9.5% to 13% belongs to the top ten. The TCR comes from a woman in her 70s with acute or convalescent COVID-19. The sample consisted of peripheral blood.

CDR3 sequence (DNA): TGTGCCATCAGTGAGGGTTCAGGGCTGAGAACTGAAGCTTTCTTT. It codes for CAISEGSGLRTEAFF. The chain links TRBV10-3 to TRBJ1-1; tentatively, D is TRBD1 (5 bases). CDR3 length: 15 amino acids. Trimming removed 2 bases at V and 5 bases at J, with 15 bases between. Germline V lookup: CDR1 ENHRY, CDR2 SYGVKD.